These 24 T cell receptor beta chains were sequenced from one sample in a study of blood T cell repertoires in COVID-19 (dated by TCRdb to about 2020). Libraries were made using the immunoSEQ multiplex PCR assay. TCRdb provides this immuneACCESS table in a form limited to in-frame rearrangements. Some clones are lacking; in checked studies, under half of them reflect an unresolved V gene, and why the rest are absent is not known. This sample has some 300,000 clones in its table, and more than 85% of those were observed once. The ten largest make up roughly 1% of the sample. The source material was PBMCs or T cells enriched from blood (not recorded which). These receptors all come from a woman aged 25 to 39 who had recovered from COVID-19.

This chain joins TRBV5-4 and TRBJ1-1, with a tentative D call TRBD1 (5 bases). Germline assignment: CDR1 SGHNT and CDR2 YYREEE (reference sequence). CDR3 length equals 17 residues. V shed 1 base and J shed 8 bases, with 24 bases lying between them. CDR3 sequence: CASSLRRGTLPLREAFF. The CDR3 DNA reads TGTGCCAGCAGCTTGAGAAGAGGGACTTTGCCCCTCCGCGAAGCTTTCTTT.

The rearrangement links TRBV30 to TRBJ1-4; 7 bases map to TRBD1. This CDR3 region has 15 residues. The J segment lost 7 bases and the V segment lost 3 bases, leaving 11 bases of the junction unmatched. CDR1 and CDR2 (germline): GTSNPN, SVGIG (reference sequence). The CDR3 reads CAWSPPDRDGEKLFF. The CDR3 DNA reads as TGTGCCTGGAGCCCCCCTGACAGGGATGGTGAAAAACTGTTTTTT.

The CDR3 spells CASSIDRSNTEAFF. For the CDR3, the DNA is TGTGCCAGTAGTATAGACCGGTCGAACACTGAAGCTTTCTTT. V gene TRBV19 combines with J gene TRBJ1-1; D not resolved. Germline assignment: CDR1 LNHDA and CDR2 SQIVND (reference sequence). Trimming removed 0 bases at V and 1 base at J, with 6 bases between. There are 14 residues in the CDR3.

The CDR3 region is CASSFRGSTTEAFF. The CDR3 DNA follows: TGCGCCAGCAGCTTCAGGGGATCGACGACTGAAGCTTTCTTT. The chain joins TRBV5-1 to TRBJ1-1, with TRBD1 as a possible D gene (6 bases). The V and J ends lost 2 bases and 5 bases respectively, with 13 bases between them. CDR3 length: 14 amino acids. CDR1 is SGHRS, CDR2 YFSETQ, per germline.

The V and J genes are TRBV5-1 and TRBJ1-2; 7 positions agree with TRBD1. The CDR3 spans 15 residues. Trimming took 4 bases from V and 4 from J; bases not matched to a gene: 10. Germline V gene data show CDR1 as SGHRS and CDR2 as YFSETQ. CDR3 in DNA: TGCGCCAGCAGCGCAAAACAGGGGAGCAGCTATGGCTACACCTTC. Protein: CASSAKQGSSYGYTF.

The rearrangement uses TRBV5-5 and TRBJ1-2, with TRBD1 identical over 9 bases. Looked up from germline, CDR1 is SGHKS and CDR2 is YYEKEE (reference sequence). The CDR3 loop spans 15 amino acids. J lost 2 bases, V lost 0 bases, and 2 bases had no gene match. The CDR3, as DNA: TGTGCCAGCAGCTTGGTCGGGACAGGGAACTATGGCTACACCTTC. Amino acids: CASSLVGTGNYGYTF. Complete variable domain (other parts from reference TRBV5-5 and TRBJ1-2): DAGVTQSPTHLIKTRGQQVTLRCSPISGHKSVSWYQQVLGQGPQFIFQYYEKEERGRGNFPDRFSARQFPNYSSELNVNALLLGDSALYLCASSLVGTGNYGYTFGSGTRLTVV.

This chain connects TRBV25-1 to TRBJ1-2; 8 bases are a match to TRBD1. The CDR3 covers 12 residues. The V and J ends lost 8 bases and 2 bases, in that order; junction bases with no gene match: 1. Germline V gives CDR1 MGHDK, CDR2 SYGVNS. Here the CDR3 reads CASGQGNYGYTF. The CDR3 nucleotides read TGTGCCAGCGGACAGGGCAACTATGGCTACACCTTC.

This clone was observed a few times. The J gene is TRBJ1-4, the V gene TRBV7-2; D possibly corresponds to TRBD1 (6 bases). Germline CDR1 and CDR2: SGHTA and FQGNSA. There are 15 residues in the CDR3. The V end was cut by 5 bases, the J end by 4 bases, with 14 bases between. CDR3 in DNA: TGTGCCAGCAGCCCTACAGGGAGTTATAATGAAAAACTGTTTTTT. Its protein is CASSPTGSYNEKLFF. Looking up the rest from reference TRBV7-2 and TRBJ1-4 gives the full variable domain: GAGVSQSPSNKVTEKGKDVELRCDPISGHTALYWYRQSLGQGLEFLIYFQGNSAPDKSGLPSDRFSAERTGGSVSTLTIQRTQQEDSAVYLCASSPTGSYNEKLFFGSGTQLSVL.

The chain couples TRBV30 to TRBJ1-2, with 8 positions matching TRBD1. The CDR3 has 15 amino acids. Germline CDR1 GTSNPN, CDR2 SVGIG (reference sequence). CDR3 in amino acids: CAVTLRGRGDYGYTF. The DNA of the CDR3 is TGTGCAGTGACTCTCAGGGGGCGCGGAGACTATGGCTACACCTTC.

The V and J genes are TRBV27 and TRBJ2-5, with 9 bases matching TRBD2. Germline V lookup: CDR1 MNHEY, CDR2 SMNVEV (reference sequence). V gave up 8 bases and J gave up 4 bases; unmatched junction bases: 14. The CDR3 is 16 amino acids. CDR3 amino acids: CASSRRAGGPPETQYF. In nucleotides, the CDR3 is TGTGCCAGCTCCCGACGGGCGGGGGGGCCCCCAGAGACCCAGTACTTC.

This chain uses TRBV7-9 with TRBJ2-7; D possibly corresponds to TRBD2 (5 bases). Trimming removed 5 bases from V and 0 bases from J, with 11 bases in between. The CDR3 has 14 amino acids. Looked up from germline, CDR1 is SEHNR and CDR2 is FQNEAQ (reference sequence). The CDR3 sequence: CASSHAGSSYEQYF. The CDR3 DNA sequence: TGTGCCAGCAGCCACGCGGGCAGCTCCTACGAGCAGTACTTC.

The gene calls are TRBV6-5 and TRBJ2-3, with a possible D match to TRBD2 (5 bases). The CDR3 consists of 13 residues. V was trimmed by 6 bases and J by 7 bases, leaving 14 bases between them. CDR1 is MNHEY and CDR2 is SVGAGI in the germline V gene. The CDR3 coding sequence is TGTGCCAGCAGCCTCGGGGTTCAAAATACGCAGTATTTT. Translated, it gives CASSLGVQNTQYF.

This clone was picked up one time. The gene calls are TRBV7-7 and TRBJ2-2; TRBD2 aligns across 10 bases. The V gene end was trimmed by 1 base and the J gene end by 5 bases; junction bases not matched to a gene: 4. CDR1 is SSHAT, CDR2 FNYEAQ, per germline (reference sequence). The CDR3 is made up of 16 amino acids. Here the CDR3 reads CASSLDPSGGTGELFF. The CDR3 DNA follows: TGTGCCAGCAGCTTAGATCCTAGCGGGGGAACCGGGGAGCTGTTTTTT. Drawing the rest from reference TRBV7-7 and TRBJ2-2, the complete variable domain is GAGVSQSPRYKVTKRGQDVTLRCDPISSHATLYWYQQALGQGPEFLTYFNYEAQPDKSGLPSDRFSAERPEGSISTLTIQRTEQRDSAMYRCASSLDPSGGTGELFFGEGSRLTVL.

Concerning this clone: One end of the junction varies from germline; a read error may be responsible. The J gene is TRBJ2-7, the V gene TRBV10-3, with 9 bases identical to TRBD1. Germline CDR1 and CDR2: ENHRY and SYGVKD. The CDR3 is 16 amino acids. The CDR3 here is CAISSSPGQGPRAVGF. CDR3 nucleotides: TGTGCCATCAGCTCATCCCCGGGACAGGGCCCTCGAGCAGTGGGCTTC.

V and J are TRBV5-6 and TRBJ2-5, with a possible D match to TRBD1 (6 bases). Trimming took off 4 bases at V and 4 bases at J, with 11 bases between the two ends. This CDR3 contains 13 residues. The germline V gene has CDR1 SGHDT and CDR2 YYEEEE. CDR3 loop: CASSLQGLETQYF. In DNA form, the CDR3 reads TGTGCCAGCAGCCTCCAGGGGTTAGAGACCCAGTACTTC.

J is TRBJ1-1 and V is TRBV10-3; TRBD1 might be the D (6 bases). The germline gives CDR1 ENHRY, CDR2 SYGVKD. V was shortened by 10 bases and J by 1 base, with 19 bases between the two germline ends. The CDR3 contains 15 residues. The chain's CDR3 is CATAPQGTQNTEAFF. DNA of the CDR3: TGTGCCACCGCTCCTCAGGGGACCCAGAACACTGAAGCTTTCTTT.

V and J are TRBV24-1 and TRBJ1-5; the D gene is possibly TRBD1 (5 bases). Germline lookup yields CDR1 KGHDR and CDR2 SFDVKD. V was cut by 4 bases and J by 5 bases, with 14 bases left in between. The CDR3 totals 15 residues. The CDR3 DNA is TGTGCCACCAGTGACCCCTTGACAGCCGATCAGCCCCAGCATTTT. Translation gives CATSDPLTADQPQHF.

V gene TRBV3-1 (or the pseudogene TRBV3-2) combines with J gene TRBJ1-3, with no clear D. This CDR3 has 14 amino acids. V was clipped by 0 bases and J by 8 bases, with 11 bases between them. Looked up from germline, CDR1 is LGHDT and CDR2 is YNNKEL (reference sequence). CDR3 sequence: CASSQDGRPHTIYF. The DNA for the CDR3 is TGTGCCAGCAGCCAAGATGGCAGGCCTCACACCATATATTTT.

The V and J genes are TRBV2 and TRBJ1-5, with 7 bases matching TRBD1. Losses at the gene ends were 5 bases for V and 4 bases for J; bases not matched to a gene: 11. Germline CDR1 is SNHLY and CDR2 is FYNNEI. This CDR3 has 16 amino acids. The CDR3 loop is CASSSDRALPNQPQHF. CDR3 bases: TGTGCCAGCAGTTCCGACAGGGCCCTCCCAAATCAGCCCCAGCATTTT.

This clone was picked up a small number of times. V and J are TRBV28 and TRBJ1-6; 8 nucleotides line up with TRBD1. The ends lost 8 bases at V and 0 bases at J; junction bases unmatched: 12. The CDR3 length is 18 residues. Germline lookup yields CDR1 MDHEN and CDR2 SYDVKM. The CDR3 nucleotides are TGTGCCAGCGATCAACCGGGACAGGCCAGCTCCTATAATTCACCCCTCCACTTT. Its protein is CASDQPGQASSYNSPLHF.

The V gene is TRBV27, the J gene TRBJ2-1, with TRBD2 matching 12 bases. CDR3 length: 14 residues. CDR1 and CDR2 from the germline V gene are MNHEY and SMNVEV (reference sequence). Trimming took 10 bases from V and 6 from J; bases not matched to a gene: 7. The CDR3 coding sequence is TGTGCCACCTATGGACTAGCGGGGATCAATGAGCAGTTCTTC. Residues: CATYGLAGINEQFF.

This chain joins TRBV6-2 or TRBV6-3 and TRBJ2-5; possible D gene TRBD1, 6 bases. V lost 6 bases and J 2 bases, leaving 16 bases between the germline ends. The CDR3 runs 15 residues. CDR1 and CDR2 from the germline V gene are MNHEY and SVGEGT. The CDR3 spells CASSLPPGQQETQYF. The CDR3 region has the DNA TGTGCCAGCAGCCTGCCTCCCGGACAGCAAGAGACCCAGTACTTC.

The V call is TRBV4-2, the J call TRBJ2-3; 14 bases align to TRBD2. Germline values: CDR1 LGHNA, CDR2 YNFKEQ. CDR3 length: 18 residues. The junction had 11 bases not matched to a gene; V was cut back by 3 bases and J by 6 bases. This chain's CDR3 is CASSHLDRGTSGGDTQYF. As DNA, the CDR3 is TGTGCCAGCAGCCACCTGGACAGAGGGACTAGCGGGGGTGATACGCAGTATTTT.

As regards this clone: The same CDR3 is also encoded by other DNA sequences in this sample. The CDR3 spells CATSRGSNQPQHF. CDR3 nucleotide sequence: TGTGCCACCTCCCGAGGGAGCAATCAGCCCCAGCATTTT. The J gene is TRBJ1-5, the V gene TRBV24-1, with D unclear. The CDR3 length is 13 residues. Trimming took 9 bases from V and 1 from J, leaving 9 bases between them. Germline V lookup: CDR1 KGHDR, CDR2 SFDVKD.